The clone carrying this T cell receptor beta chain came up many times. The antigen is undetermined. The data were taken from a study of T cell repertoires in cytomegalovirus infection. Study-level information: It can be stated that public TCR beta signatures indicated CMV infection as well as a matching HLA type.

The germline CDR1 and CDR2 sequences are LGHNA and YNFKEQ. The CDR3 consists of 15 residues. Trimming shortened V by 0 bases and J by 5 bases, and 13 bases separated the two germline ends. TCRdb reanalysed the reads using MiXCR and keeps one entry per CDR3 protein. The sample shows under 350,000 distinct CDR3 sequences, about 8.8% of them seen only once. Regarding the study as a whole: People with CMV and the relevant HLA were identified by cumulative public TCR beta family frequency. Ex vivo, HLA-C-restricted CMV-specific TCR beta clonotypes prevailed over the rest of the response.

The V and J genes are TRBV4-2 and TRBJ1-1; D is uncertain. The sequence was collected from a human donor in good health (CMV status not recorded). Some clones in this sample may be carry-over from other donors' samples. Material for sequencing was PBMCs. DNA of the CDR3: TGTGCCAGCAGCCAAGAGCTCAATCTTAAGACTGAAGCTTTCTTT. Translation: CASSQELNLKTEAFF.